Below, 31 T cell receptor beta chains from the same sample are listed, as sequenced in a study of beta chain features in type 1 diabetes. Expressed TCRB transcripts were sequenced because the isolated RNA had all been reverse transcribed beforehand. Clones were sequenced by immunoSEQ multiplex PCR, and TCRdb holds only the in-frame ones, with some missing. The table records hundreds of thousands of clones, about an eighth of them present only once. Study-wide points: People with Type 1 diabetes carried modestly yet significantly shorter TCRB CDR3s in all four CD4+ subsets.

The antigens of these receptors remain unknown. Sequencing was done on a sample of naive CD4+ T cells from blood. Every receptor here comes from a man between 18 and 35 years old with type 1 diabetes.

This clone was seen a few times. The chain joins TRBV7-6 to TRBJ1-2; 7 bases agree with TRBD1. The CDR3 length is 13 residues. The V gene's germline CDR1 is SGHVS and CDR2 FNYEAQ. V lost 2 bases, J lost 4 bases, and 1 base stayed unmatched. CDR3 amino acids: CASSLPGGYGYTF. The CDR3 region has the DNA TGTGCCAGCAGCTTACCAGGGGGCTATGGCTACACCTTC.

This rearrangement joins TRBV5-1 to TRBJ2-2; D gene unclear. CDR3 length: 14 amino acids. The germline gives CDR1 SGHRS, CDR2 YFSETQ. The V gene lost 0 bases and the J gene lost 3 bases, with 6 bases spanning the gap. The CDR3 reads CASSLALDTGELFF. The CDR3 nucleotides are TGCGCCAGCAGCTTGGCACTGGACACCGGGGAGCTGTTTTTT.

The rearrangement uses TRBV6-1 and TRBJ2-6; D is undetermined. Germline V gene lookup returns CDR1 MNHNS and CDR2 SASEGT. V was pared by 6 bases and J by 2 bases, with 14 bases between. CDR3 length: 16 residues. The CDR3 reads CASSELGIAGANVLTF. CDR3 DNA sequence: TGTGCCAGCAGCGAATTGGGGATTGCTGGGGCCAACGTCCTGACTTTC.

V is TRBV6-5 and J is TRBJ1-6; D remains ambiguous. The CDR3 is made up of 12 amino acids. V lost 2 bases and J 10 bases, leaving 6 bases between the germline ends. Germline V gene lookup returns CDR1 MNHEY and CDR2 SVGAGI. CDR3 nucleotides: TGTGCCAGCAGTTACGGTAGCTCACCCCTCCACTTT. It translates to CASSYGSSPLHF.

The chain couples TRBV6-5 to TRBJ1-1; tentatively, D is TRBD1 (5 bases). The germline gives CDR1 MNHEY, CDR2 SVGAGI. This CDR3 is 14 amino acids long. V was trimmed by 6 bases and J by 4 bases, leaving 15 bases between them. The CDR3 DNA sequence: TGTGCCAGCAGACCGGGACTGGGAATCACTGAAGCTTTCTTT. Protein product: CASRPGLGITEAFF.

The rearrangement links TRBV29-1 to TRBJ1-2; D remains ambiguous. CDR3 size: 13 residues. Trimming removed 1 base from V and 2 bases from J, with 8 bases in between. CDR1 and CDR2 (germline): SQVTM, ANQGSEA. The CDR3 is CSVEGVSNYGYTF. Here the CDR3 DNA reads TGCAGCGTTGAAGGGGTATCGAACTATGGCTACACCTTC.

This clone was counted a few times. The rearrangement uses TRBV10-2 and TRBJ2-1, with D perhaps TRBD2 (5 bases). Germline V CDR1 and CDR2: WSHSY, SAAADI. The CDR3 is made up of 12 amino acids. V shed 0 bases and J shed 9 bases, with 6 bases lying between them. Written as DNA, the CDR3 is TGCGCCAGCAGTGAGTCACGGGGTGAGCAGTTCTTC. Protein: CASSESRGEQFF.

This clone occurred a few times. The CDR3 nucleotides read TGCGCCAGCACCAGCGGGGTTAACGCCTACAATGAGCAGTTCTTC. Translated: CASTSGVNAYNEQFF. This sequence joins TRBV10-2 and TRBJ2-1; 7 bases are shared with TRBD2. The germline gives CDR1 WSHSY, CDR2 SAAADI. V lost 7 bases and J lost 2; bases outside the gene matches: 8. This CDR3 is 15 amino acids long.

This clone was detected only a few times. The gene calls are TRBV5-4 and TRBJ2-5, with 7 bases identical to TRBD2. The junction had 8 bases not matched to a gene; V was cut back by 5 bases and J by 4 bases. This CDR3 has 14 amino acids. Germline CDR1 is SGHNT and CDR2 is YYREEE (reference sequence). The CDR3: CASRPFGGGETQYF. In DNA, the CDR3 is TGTGCCAGCAGACCTTTTGGCGGGGGAGAGACCCAGTACTTC. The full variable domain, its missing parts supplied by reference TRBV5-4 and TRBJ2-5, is ETGVTQSPTHLIKTRGQQVTLRCSSQSGHNTVSWYQQALGQGPQFIFQYYREEENGRGNFPPRFSGLQFPNYSSELNVNALELDDSALYLCASRPFGGGETQYFGPGTRLLVL.

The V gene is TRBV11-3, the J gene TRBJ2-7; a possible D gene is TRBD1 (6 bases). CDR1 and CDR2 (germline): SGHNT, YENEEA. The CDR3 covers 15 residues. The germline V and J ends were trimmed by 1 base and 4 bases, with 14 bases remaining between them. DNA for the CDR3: TGTGCCAGCAGCTTAGGGGCACAGGGACCTTACGAGCAGTACTTC. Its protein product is CASSLGAQGPYEQYF.

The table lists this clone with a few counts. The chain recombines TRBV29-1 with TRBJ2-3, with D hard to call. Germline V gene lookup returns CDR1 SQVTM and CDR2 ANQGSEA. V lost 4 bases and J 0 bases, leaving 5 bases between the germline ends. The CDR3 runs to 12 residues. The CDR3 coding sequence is TGCAGCGTTGTAGAGAGCACAGATACGCAGTATTTT. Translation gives CSVVESTDTQYF.

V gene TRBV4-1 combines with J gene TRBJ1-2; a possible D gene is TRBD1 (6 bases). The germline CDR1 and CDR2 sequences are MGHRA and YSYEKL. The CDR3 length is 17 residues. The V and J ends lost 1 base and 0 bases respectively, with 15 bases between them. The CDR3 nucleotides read TGCGCCAGCAGCCAAGGCCCTACAGGGCTTTCTAACTATGGCTACACCTTC. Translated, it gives CASSQGPTGLSNYGYTF.

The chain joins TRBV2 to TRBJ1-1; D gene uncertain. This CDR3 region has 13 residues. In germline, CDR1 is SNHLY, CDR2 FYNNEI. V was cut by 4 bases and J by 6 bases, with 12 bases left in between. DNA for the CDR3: TGTGCCAGCAGTGTGGACCGCTGGGCTGAAGCTTTCTTT. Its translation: CASSVDRWAEAFF.

CDR3 nucleotides: TGTGCCAGCAGCTCTGGCATGGGGAGGGGGAGTACAGATACGCAGTATTTT. Translation: CASSSGMGRGSTDTQYF. The J gene is TRBJ2-3, the V gene TRBV7-3; the D gene is possibly TRBD2 (7 bases). The CDR3 is made up of 17 amino acids. V gave up 4 bases and J gave up 3 bases, with 20 bases separating them. CDR1 is SGHTA and CDR2 is FQGTGA in the germline V gene.

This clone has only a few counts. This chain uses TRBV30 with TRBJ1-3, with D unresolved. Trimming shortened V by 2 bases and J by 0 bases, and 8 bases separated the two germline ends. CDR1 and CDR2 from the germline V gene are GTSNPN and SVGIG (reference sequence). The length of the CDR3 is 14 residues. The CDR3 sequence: CAWSLRSSGNTIYF. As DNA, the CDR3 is TGTGCCTGGAGTCTGCGGAGCTCTGGAAACACCATATATTTT.

The DNA for the CDR3 is TGTGCCAGCAGCCTATCAAAGAACACTGAAGCTTTCTTT. Its protein product is CASSLSKNTEAFF. The chain uses TRBV14 and TRBJ1-1, with unresolved D. The CDR3 sequence is 13 residues long. V lost 4 bases, J lost 1 base, and 7 bases lay in between. Germline CDR1 and CDR2: SGHDN and FVKESK.

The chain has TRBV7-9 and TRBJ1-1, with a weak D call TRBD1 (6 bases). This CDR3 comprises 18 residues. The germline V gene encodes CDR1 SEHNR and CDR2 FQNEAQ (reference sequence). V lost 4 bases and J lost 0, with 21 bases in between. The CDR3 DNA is TGTGCCAGCAGCTATGTTTTTGGGCAGGGGCCGATGAACACTGAAGCTTTCTTT. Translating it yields CASSYVFGQGPMNTEAFF.

The CDR3 nucleotides are TGTGCCACCCGGGGACTTTACAATGAGCAGTTCTTC. Its protein product is CATRGLYNEQFF. The chain combines TRBV19 with TRBJ2-1, with D possibly being TRBD2 (6 bases). The CDR3 extends over 12 amino acids. The germline V gene encodes CDR1 LNHDA and CDR2 SQIVND (reference sequence). V was cut by 10 bases and J by 4 bases, with 11 bases left in between.

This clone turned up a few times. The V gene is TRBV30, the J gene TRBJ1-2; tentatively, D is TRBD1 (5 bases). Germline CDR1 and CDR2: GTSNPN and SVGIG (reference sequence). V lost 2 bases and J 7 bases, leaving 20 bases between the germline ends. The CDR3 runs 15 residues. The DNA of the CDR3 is TGTGCCTGGAGTTCCCTACTCGGGACTCTGGGTGGCTACACCTTC. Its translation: CAWSSLLGTLGGYTF.

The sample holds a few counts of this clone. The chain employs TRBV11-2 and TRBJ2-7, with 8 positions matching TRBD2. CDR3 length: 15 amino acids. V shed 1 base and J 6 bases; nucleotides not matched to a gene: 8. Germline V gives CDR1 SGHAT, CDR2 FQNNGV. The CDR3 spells CASSLAGGDAGEQYF. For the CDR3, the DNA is TGTGCCAGCAGCTTAGCCGGGGGGGATGCTGGCGAGCAGTACTTC.

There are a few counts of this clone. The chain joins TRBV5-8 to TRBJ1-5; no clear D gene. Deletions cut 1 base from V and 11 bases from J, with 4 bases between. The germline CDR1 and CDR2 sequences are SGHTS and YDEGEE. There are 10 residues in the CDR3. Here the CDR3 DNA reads TGTGCCAGCAGCTTGTACGCCCAGCATTTT. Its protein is CASSLYAQHF. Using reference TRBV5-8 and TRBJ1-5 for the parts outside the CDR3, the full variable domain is EAGVTQSPTHLIKTRGQQATLRCSPISGHTSVYWYQQALGLGLQFLLWYDEGEERNRGNFPPRFSGRQFPNYSSELNVNALELEDSALYLCASSLYAQHFGDGTRLSIL.

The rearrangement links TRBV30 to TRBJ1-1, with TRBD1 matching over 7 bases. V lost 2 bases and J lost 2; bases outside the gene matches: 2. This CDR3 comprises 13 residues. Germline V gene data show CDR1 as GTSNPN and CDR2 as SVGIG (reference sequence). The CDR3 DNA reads TGTGCCTGGAGTTGGACAGGTAACACTGAAGCTTTCTTT. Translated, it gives CAWSWTGNTEAFF. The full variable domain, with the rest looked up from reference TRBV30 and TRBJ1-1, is SQTIHQWPATLVQPVGSPLSLECTVEGTSNPNLYWYRQAAGRGLQLLFYSVGIGQISSEVPQNLSASRPQDRQFILSSKKLLLSDSGFYLCAWSWTGNTEAFFGQGTRLTVV.

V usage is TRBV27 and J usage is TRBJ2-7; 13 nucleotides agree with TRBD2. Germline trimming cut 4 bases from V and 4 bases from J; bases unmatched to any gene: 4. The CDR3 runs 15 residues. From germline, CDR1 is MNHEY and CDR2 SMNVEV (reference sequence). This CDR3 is CASSSGLAGRYEQYF. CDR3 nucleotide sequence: TGTGCCAGCAGTTCGGGACTAGCGGGGCGATACGAGCAGTACTTC.

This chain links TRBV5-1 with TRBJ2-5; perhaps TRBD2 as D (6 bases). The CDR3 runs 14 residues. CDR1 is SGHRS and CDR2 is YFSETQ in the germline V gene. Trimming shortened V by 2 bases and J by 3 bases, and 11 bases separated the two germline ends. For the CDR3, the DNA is TGCGCCAGCAGCTTCGTCCCGGGGGAAGAGACCCAGTACTTC. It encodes CASSFVPGEETQYF.

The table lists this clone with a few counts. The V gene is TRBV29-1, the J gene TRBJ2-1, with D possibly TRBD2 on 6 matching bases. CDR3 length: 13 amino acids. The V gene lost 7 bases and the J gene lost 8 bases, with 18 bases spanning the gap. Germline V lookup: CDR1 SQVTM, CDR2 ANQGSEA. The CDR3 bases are TGCAGCGCTATACCGGCGGGGCCCGATGAGCAGTTCTTC. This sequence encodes CSAIPAGPDEQFF.

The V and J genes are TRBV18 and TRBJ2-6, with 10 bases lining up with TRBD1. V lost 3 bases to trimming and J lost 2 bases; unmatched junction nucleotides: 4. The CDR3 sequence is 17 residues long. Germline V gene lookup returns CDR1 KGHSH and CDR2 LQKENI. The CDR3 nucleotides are TGTGCCAGCTCACCTATGACAGGGGGCGCTGGGGCCAACGTCCTGACTTTC. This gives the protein CASSPMTGGAGANVLTF.

In DNA form, the CDR3 reads TGTGCCAGCAGTGACTCGGGGACAGCGAAGTCTAACTATGGCTACACCTTC. Its protein is CASSDSGTAKSNYGYTF. The chain combines TRBV6-4 with TRBJ1-2; TRBD1 aligns across 7 bases. Looked up from germline, CDR1 is MRHNA and CDR2 is SNTAGT. The CDR3 sequence is 17 residues long. Trimming took 0 bases from V and 0 from J; bases not matched to a gene: 7.

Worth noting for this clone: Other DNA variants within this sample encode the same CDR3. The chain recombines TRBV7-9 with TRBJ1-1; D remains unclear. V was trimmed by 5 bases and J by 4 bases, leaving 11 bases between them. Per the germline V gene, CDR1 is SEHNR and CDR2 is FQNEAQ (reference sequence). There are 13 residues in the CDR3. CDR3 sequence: CASSLEGVTEAFF. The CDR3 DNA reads TGTGCCAGCAGCCTCGAGGGAGTCACTGAAGCTTTCTTT. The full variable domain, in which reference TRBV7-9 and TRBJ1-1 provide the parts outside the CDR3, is DTGVSQNPRHKITKRGQNVTFRCDPISEHNRLYWYRQTLGQGPEFLTYFQNEAQLEKSRLLSDRFSAERPKGSFSTLEIQRTEQGDSAMYLCASSLEGVTEAFFGQGTRLTVV.

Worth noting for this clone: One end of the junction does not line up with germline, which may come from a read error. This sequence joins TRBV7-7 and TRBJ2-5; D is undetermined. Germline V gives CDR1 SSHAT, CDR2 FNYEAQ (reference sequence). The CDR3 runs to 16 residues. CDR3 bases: TGTGCTAGCAGCTTAGGGTTCCGGACCATCAGGGAGACCCAGTACTTC. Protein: CASSLGFRTIRETQYF.

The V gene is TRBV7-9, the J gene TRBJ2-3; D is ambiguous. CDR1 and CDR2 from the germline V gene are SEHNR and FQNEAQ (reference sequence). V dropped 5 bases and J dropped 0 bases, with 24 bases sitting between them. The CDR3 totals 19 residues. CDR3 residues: CASSLGQASVSSSTDTQYF. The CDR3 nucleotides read TGTGCCAGCAGCCTCGGGCAGGCTTCCGTATCCTCTAGCACAGATACGCAGTATTTT.

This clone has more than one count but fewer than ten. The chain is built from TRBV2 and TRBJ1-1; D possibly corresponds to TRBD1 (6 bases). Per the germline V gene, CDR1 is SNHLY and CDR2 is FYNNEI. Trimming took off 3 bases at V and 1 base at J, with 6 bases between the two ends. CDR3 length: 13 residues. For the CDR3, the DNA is TGTGCCAGCAGTGACAGGGGGAACACTGAAGCTTTCTTT. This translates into CASSDRGNTEAFF.